Listed below are T cell receptor beta chains from one sample, sequenced in a study of cytomegalovirus exposure and HLA in healthy donors. Using immunoSEQ multiplex PCR, the repertoire was profiled, and TCRdb retains in-frame clones only, with some absent. The table lists about 190,000 clones, around 80% of them singletons. Sequencing was done on a sample of PBMCs. The receptors originated from a woman between 35 and 50 years old in good health and CMV-seronegative. The CDR3 runs from the conserved cysteine through the conserved F or W.

V gene	J gene	CDR3 protein
TRBV15	TRBJ2-6	CATSYPSPSKANVLTF
TRBV2	TRBJ1-2	CASRAGDSHYYGYTF
TRBV6-1	TRBJ2-7	CASSELGQGVLEQYF
TRBV5-1	TRBJ1-2	CASSVDSPLYGYTF
TRBV7-2	TRBJ2-5	CASSFSGRSQETQYF
TRBV29-1	TRBJ2-5	CSVEDQGGETQYF
TRBV7-2	TRBJ1-5	CASSLGGVQPQHF
TRBV19	TRBJ1-1	CASSSRQMNTEAFF
TRBV7-2	TRBJ1-3	CASSSDRGFGNTIYF
TRBV19	TRBJ2-1	CASSRGLAGYNEQFF